This T cell receptor beta chain came from a study of spatial heterogeneity in lung cancer. Documented time point: sample taken at primary tumor resection. The input material, whole RNA from tumor, nontumor lung or frozen PBMC, was sequenced unsorted. Ten or more counts support this clonotype. Its target is not known. Trimming pared 1 base from V and 7 bases from J, leaving 14 bases between. Germline loops: CDR1 LNHNV, CDR2 YYDKDF (reference sequence). The CDR3 contains 15 residues. TCRdb reprocessed the 5' RACE reads via MiXCR and lists one record per CDR3 protein. Here the sample spans over 25,000 distinct CDR3 sequences, around 6.5% being singletons. Whole-study results and caveats: Tumors with more nonsynonymous mutations had more expanded intratumoral alpha and beta TCRs.

V usage is TRBV15 and J usage is TRBJ2-1; perhaps TRBD2 as D (6 bases). This TCR was recovered from a male donor with early-stage non-small cell lung cancer. Sample: lung tumor tissue, taken at surgery. The CDR3 region is CATSRGLGNANEQFF. The CDR3 bases are TGTGCCACCAGCAGAGGACTAGGGAACGCTAATGAGCAGTTCTTC.